This T cell receptor (beta chain) was captured in a study of blood T cells in healthy people across ages. A J-beta primer mix and a sample-barcoded 5' primer were used in a second PCR of roughly 6 to 12 cycles. From the 5' RACE reads, TCRdb called clonotypes with MiXCR, one entry per CDR3 protein. The sample includes approximately 800,000 distinct CDR3 sequences, approximately 55% of them seen just once. CDR3 size: 16 residues. Germline CDR1 and CDR2: LGHDT and YNNKEL (reference sequence). The V end was cut by 1 base, the J end by 4 bases, with 17 bases between. The genes are TRBV3-1 and TRBJ2-7, with TRBD2 as a possible D gene (6 bases). This receptor was taken from a man at least 80 years old in good health. Sequences were obtained from blood. The CDR3 coding sequence is TGTGCCAGCAGCCAAGCGCCGGGACTCCTTCTGTACGAGCAGTACTTC. This sequence encodes CASSQAPGLLLYEQYF.